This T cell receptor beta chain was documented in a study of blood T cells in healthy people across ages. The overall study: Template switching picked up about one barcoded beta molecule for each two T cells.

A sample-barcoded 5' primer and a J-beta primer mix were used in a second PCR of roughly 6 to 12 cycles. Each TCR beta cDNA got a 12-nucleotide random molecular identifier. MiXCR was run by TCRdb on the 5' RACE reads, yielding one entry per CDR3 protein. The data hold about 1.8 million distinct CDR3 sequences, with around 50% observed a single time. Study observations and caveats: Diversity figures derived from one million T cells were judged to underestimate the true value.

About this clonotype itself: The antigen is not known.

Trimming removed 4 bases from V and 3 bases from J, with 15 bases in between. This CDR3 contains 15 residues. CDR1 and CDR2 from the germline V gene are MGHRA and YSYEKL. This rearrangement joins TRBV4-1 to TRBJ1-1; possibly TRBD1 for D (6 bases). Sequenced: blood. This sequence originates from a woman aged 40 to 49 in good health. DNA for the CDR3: TGCGCCAGCAGCCTTGGACAGTCCCCCTACACTGAAGCTTTCTTT. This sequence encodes CASSLGQSPYTEAFF.